Each of the 5 T cell receptor beta chains below was sequenced from the same sample in a study of T cells in Graves' hyperthyroidism and ophthalmopathy. The CDR3 regions of TCR beta were amplified from RNA transcripts. In the first-round RT-PCR of the TCR CDR3, the HTBI primer set was used. TCRdb re-called the multiplex PCR reads with MiXCR, one entry per CDR3 protein. The table has about 480,000 distinct CDR3 sequences, roughly a quarter seen once; the top ten hold around 11%. Sequencing was done on a sample of blood. The receptor source for this set is a woman aged 25-40 years with Graves' ophthalmopathy.

This clonotype was counted at least ten times. The chain has TRBV6-1 and TRBJ1-1; weak D call: TRBD1 (6 bases). This CDR3 comprises 14 residues. V was clipped by 6 bases and J by 5 bases, with 16 bases between them. Germline V lookup: CDR1 MNHNS, CDR2 SASEGT. CDR3 amino acids: CASSEAGARTEAFF. The CDR3 DNA reads as TGTGCCAGCAGCGAGGCGGGGGCTCGGACTGAAGCTTTCTTT.

In the case of this clonotype: Without the conserved terminal phenylalanine or tryptophan, this CDR3 likely stems from a read error. The chain uses TRBV7-9 and TRBJ2-5; weak D call: TRBD1 (6 bases). Deletions cut 5 bases from V and 1 base from J, with 8 bases between. The CDR3 consists of 13 residues. Germline CDR1 and CDR2: SEHNR and FQNEAQ (reference sequence). The CDR3 coding sequence is TGTGCCAGCAGCGGGACACCCCAAGAGACCCAGTACCTC. It yields the protein CASSGTPQETQYL.

V gene TRBV6-1 combines with J gene TRBJ2-4, with 7 bases identical to TRBD2. CDR1 is MNHNS, CDR2 SASEGT, per germline. The CDR3 length is 15 residues. Trimming removed 4 bases from V and 12 bases from J; junction bases left unmatched: 15. This CDR3 is CASSGPSGVAPTQYF. The DNA of the CDR3 is TGTGCCAGCAGTGGGCCCAGCGGGGTCGCTCCCACTCAGTACTTC.

Ten or more counts support this clonotype. The rearrangement joins TRBV11-2 to TRBJ1-1, with TRBD1 matching over 7 bases. After removal of 5 bases from V and 4 bases from J, the junction contained 7 bases not matched to a gene. Germline values: CDR1 SGHAT, CDR2 FQNNGV. CDR3 length equals 14 residues. This CDR3 is CASSADRTGTEAFF. In DNA, the CDR3 is TGTGCCAGCAGCGCCGATCGGACAGGCACTGAAGCTTTCTTT.

This clonotype was seen a handful of times. V and J are TRBV19 and TRBJ1-2; TRBD1 matches at 10 bases. CDR3 length: 12 amino acids. The J segment lost 7 bases and the V segment lost 7 bases, leaving 3 bases of the junction unmatched. The germline V gene has CDR1 LNHDA and CDR2 SQIVND (reference sequence). For the CDR3, the DNA is TGTGCCAGTATCGACAGGGGGCTTGGCTACACCTTC. It specifies CASIDRGLGYTF.